Sequencing of this T cell receptor (beta chain) was carried out in a study of blood T cells in healthy people across ages. Study-level results: Age advanced and TCR beta diversity per million T cells fell, roughly linearly. Investigators treated diversity estimates from one million T cells as underestimates.

Concerning this clonotype: The antigen is not known.

The authors ran a second PCR of about 6 to 11 cycles using a sample-barcoded 5' primer and a J-beta primer mix. A template-switch adaptor with 12 random nucleotides tagged each cDNA molecule. TCRdb called the 5' RACE reads again in MiXCR, with one record for every CDR3 protein. The profile shows 890,000 or so distinct CDR3 sequences, 62% of them singletons. Material for sequencing was blood. This TCR derives from a man aged 30-40 years in good health.

CDR3 protein: CASNRGRGSTDTQYF. The CDR3 DNA is TGTGCCAGCAACAGAGGTCGAGGGAGCACAGATACGCAGTATTTT. The chain recombines TRBV6-5 with TRBJ2-3; the D gene is possibly TRBD2 (5 bases). CDR3 length: 15 residues. Between the trimmed V and J ends, which lost 7 bases and 0 bases, there was a span of 14 bases. Per germline, CDR1 MNHEY and CDR2 SVGAGI.